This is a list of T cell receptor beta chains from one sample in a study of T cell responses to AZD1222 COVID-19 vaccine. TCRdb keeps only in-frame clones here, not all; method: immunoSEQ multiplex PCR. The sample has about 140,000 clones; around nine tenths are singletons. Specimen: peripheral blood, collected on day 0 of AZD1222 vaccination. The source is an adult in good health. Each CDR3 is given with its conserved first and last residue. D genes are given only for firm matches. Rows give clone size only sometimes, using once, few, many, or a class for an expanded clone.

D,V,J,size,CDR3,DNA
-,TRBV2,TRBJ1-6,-,CASSEQGYPNSPLHF,TGTGCCAGCAGTGAGCAGGGGTACCCTAATTCACCCCTCCACTTT
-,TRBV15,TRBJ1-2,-,CATRRGSSPNYGYTF,TGTGCCACCAGGCGGGGCAGTAGTCCTAACTATGGCTACACCTTC
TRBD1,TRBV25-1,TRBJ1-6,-,CASSDAGTGVRSPLHF,TGTGCCAGCAGTGATGCCGGGACAGGGGTAAGGTCACCCCTCCACTTT
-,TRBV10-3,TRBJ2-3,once,CAISEMPSVGTDTQYF,TGTGCCATCAGTGAAATGCCTAGCGTTGGCACAGATACGCAGTATTTT
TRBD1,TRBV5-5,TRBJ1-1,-,CASSSGQGANTEAFF,TGTGCCAGCAGCTCCGGACAGGGGGCTAACACTGAAGCTTTCTTT
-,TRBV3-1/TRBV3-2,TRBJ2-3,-,CASSQGDFLPPTDTQYF,TGTGCCAGCAGCCAAGGTGACTTCCTCCCCCCCACAGATACGCAGTATTTT
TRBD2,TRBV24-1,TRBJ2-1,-,CATSDLRSGGRNEQFF,TGTGCCACCAGTGATTTGCGTAGCGGGGGTCGGAATGAGCAGTTCTTC
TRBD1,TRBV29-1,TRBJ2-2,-,CSVEGLGQGNTGELFF,TGCAGCGTTGAAGGCTTAGGACAGGGGAACACCGGGGAGCTGTTTTTT
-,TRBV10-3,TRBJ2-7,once,CAISQGGYEQYF,TGTGCCATCAGTCAGGGGGGCTACGAGCAGTACTTC
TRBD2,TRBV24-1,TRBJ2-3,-,CATSDRLAGVGDTQYF,TGTGCCACCAGTGATCGGCTAGCGGGAGTTGGCGATACGCAGTATTTT
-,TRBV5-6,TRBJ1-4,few,CASSLWSKGYEKLFF,TGTGCCAGCAGCTTATGGTCAAAGGGTTATGAAAAACTGTTTTTT
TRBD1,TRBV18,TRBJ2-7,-,CASSPRQGTYEQYF,TGTGCCAGCTCACCACGACAGGGTACCTACGAGCAGTACTTC
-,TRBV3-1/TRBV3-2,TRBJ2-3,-,CASSQGWGGAADTQYF,TGTGCCAGCAGCCAAGGTTGGGGGGGGGCCGCAGATACGCAGTATTTT
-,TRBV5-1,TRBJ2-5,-,CASSLVVGQETQYF,TGCGCCAGCAGCTTGGTTGTCGGCCAAGAGACCCAGTACTTC
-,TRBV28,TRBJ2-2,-,CASSLQVPGAGELFF,TGTGCCAGCAGTCTCCAGGTCCCTGGGGCCGGGGAGCTGTTTTTT
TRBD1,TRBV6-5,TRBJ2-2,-,CASGSGTGNTGELFF,TGTGCCAGCGGATCCGGGACAGGGAACACCGGGGAGCTGTTTTTT
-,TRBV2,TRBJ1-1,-,CASVRQINTEAFF,TGTGCCAGCGTGAGACAGATAAACACTGAAGCTTTCTTT
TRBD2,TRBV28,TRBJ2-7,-,CASSPAGRELSEQYF,TGTGCCAGCAGTCCCGCCGGGCGGGAGCTGAGCGAGCAGTACTTC
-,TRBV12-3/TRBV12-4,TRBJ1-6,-,CASSLAYNSPLHF,TGTGCCAGCAGTTTGGCCTATAATTCACCCCTCCACTTT
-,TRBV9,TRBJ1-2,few,CASTYLAANYGYTF,TGTGCCAGCACCTATTTGGCAGCGAACTATGGCTACACCTTC
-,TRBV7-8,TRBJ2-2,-,CASSLSLASGELFF,TGTGCCAGCAGCTTATCTCTTGCGTCCGGGGAGCTGTTTTTT
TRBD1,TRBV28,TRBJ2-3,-,CASSFRGQRTDTQYF,TGTGCCAGCAGTTTCAGGGGACAGCGCACAGATACGCAGTATTTT
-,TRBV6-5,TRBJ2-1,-,CASSFRTDSSYNEQFF,TGTGCCAGCAGTTTTCGGACGGACAGCTCCTACAATGAGCAGTTCTTC
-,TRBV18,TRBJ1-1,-,CASSPYGLMNTEAFF,TGTGCCAGCTCACCTTATGGGTTAATGAACACTGAAGCTTTCTTT
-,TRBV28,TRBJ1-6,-,CASSKGDSPLHF,TGTGCCAGCTCGAAGGGAGATTCACCCCTCCACTTT
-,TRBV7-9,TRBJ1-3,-,CASSLYSYRIKSSGNTIYF,TGTGCCAGCAGCTTATACAGCTACAGAATAAAATCCTCTGGAAACACCATATATTTT
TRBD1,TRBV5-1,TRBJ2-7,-,CASSLSPGQGTYEQYF,TGCGCCAGCAGCCTCTCCCCGGGACAGGGAACCTACGAGCAGTACTTC
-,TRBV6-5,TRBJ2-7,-,CASSPSHRGGMQYF,TGTGCCAGCAGTCCCTCCCATAGAGGGGGAATGCAGTACTTC
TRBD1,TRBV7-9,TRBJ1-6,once,CASSRTGTANSPLHF,TGTGCCAGCAGCCGCACCGGGACAGCTAATTCACCCCTCCACTTT
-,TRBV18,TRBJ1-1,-,CASSPPGSGRATEAFF,TGTGCCAGCTCACCACCTGGTAGCGGGAGGGCCACTGAAGCTTTCTTT
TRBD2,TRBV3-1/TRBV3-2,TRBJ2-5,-,CASSPSTSGGTQETQYF,TGTGCCAGCAGCCCATCAACTAGCGGGGGAACCCAAGAGACCCAGTACTTC
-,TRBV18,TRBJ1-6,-,CASSPDGVGSPLHF,TGTGCCAGCTCACCGGACGGTGTGGGTTCACCCCTCCACTTT
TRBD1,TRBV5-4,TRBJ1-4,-,CASSHRGQGFSNEKLFF,TGTGCCAGCAGCCATAGAGGACAGGGCTTCTCTAATGAAAAACTGTTTTTT
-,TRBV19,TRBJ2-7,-,CASSTRGQEQYF,TGTGCCAGTAGTACTAGGGGTCAGGAGCAGTACTTC
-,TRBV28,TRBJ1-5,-,CASSLSAGGNQPQHF,TGTGCCAGCAGTTTATCCGCGGGCGGGAATCAGCCCCAGCATTTT
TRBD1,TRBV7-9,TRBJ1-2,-,CASSSLDRGIYGYTF,TGTGCCAGCAGCTCCCTAGACAGGGGGATCTATGGCTACACCTTC
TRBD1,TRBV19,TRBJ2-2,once,CASSISRGQGHGELFF,TGTGCCAGTAGTATCTCTCGGGGACAGGGCCACGGGGAGCTGTTTTTT
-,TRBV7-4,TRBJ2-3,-,CASSFGRGQGPPSTDTQYF,TGTGCCAGCAGCTTTGGCCGGGGCCAGGGACCACCTAGCACAGATACGCAGTATTTT